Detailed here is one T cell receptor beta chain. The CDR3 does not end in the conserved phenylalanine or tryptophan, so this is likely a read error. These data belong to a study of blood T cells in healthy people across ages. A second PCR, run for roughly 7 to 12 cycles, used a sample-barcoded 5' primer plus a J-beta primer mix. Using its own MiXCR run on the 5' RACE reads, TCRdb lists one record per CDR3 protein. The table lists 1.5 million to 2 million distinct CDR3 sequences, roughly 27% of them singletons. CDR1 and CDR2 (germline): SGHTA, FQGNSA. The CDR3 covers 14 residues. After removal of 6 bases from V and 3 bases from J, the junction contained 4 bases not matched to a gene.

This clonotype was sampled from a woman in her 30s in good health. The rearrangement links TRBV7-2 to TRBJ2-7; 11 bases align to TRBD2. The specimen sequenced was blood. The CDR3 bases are TGTGCCAGCAGAACTAGCGGGAGTGTCTACGAGCAGTACTGC. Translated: CASRTSGSVYEQYC.